This entry lists 13 T cell receptor beta chains sequenced from one sample in a study of OX40 agonist ivuxolimab in advanced cancers. Profiling relied on immunoSEQ multiplex PCR, and the TCRdb table lists in-frame clones only, not all of them. The table lists approximately 47,000 clones, 70% to 90% of them singletons, with about 1.9% in the top ten. This material consisted of CD4+ or CD8+ T cells sorted from blood, taken in a trial of the OX40 agonist ivuxolimab. These receptors were collected from an adult with an advanced solid tumor such as melanoma, head and neck, liver or kidney cancer.

The V call is TRBV29-1, the J call TRBJ1-1, with 7 bases matching TRBD1. The germline CDR1 and CDR2 sequences are SQVTM and ANQGSEA. After removal of 7 bases from V and 8 bases from J, the junction contained 10 bases not matched to a gene. The CDR3 contains 12 residues. The CDR3 is CSAEYTGEEAFF. CDR3 in DNA: TGCAGCGCGGAATATACAGGGGAAGAAGCTTTCTTT.

This clone was seen more than once but under ten times. This chain uses TRBV19 with TRBJ1-2, with D possibly matching TRBD1 (6 bases). Germline V gives CDR1 LNHDA, CDR2 SQIVND (reference sequence). CDR3 size: 15 residues. V was clipped by 2 bases and J by 4 bases, with 14 bases between them. Here the CDR3 reads CASSINLQGTYGYTF. DNA for the CDR3: TGTGCCAGTAGTATAAATCTACAGGGAACCTATGGCTACACCTTC.

The V call is TRBV6-5, the J call TRBJ1-1, with D perhaps matching TRBD1 (5 bases). Germline CDR1 MNHEY, CDR2 SVGAGI. The V gene lost 6 bases and the J gene lost 1 base, with 12 bases spanning the gap. This CDR3 comprises 14 residues. The CDR3 loop is CASRLGTGNTEAFF. In nucleotides, the CDR3 is TGTGCCAGCAGGCTAGGGACGGGGAACACTGAAGCTTTCTTT.

The chain carries TRBV2 and TRBJ1-3; the D is unclear. Germline assignment: CDR1 SNHLY and CDR2 FYNNEI. This CDR3 comprises 16 residues. Trimming removed 0 bases at V and 4 bases at J, with 13 bases between. CDR3 protein: CASSEAGQVGGNTIYF. The CDR3 DNA reads TGTGCCAGCAGTGAAGCAGGGCAGGTTGGCGGAAACACCATATATTTT.

The chain recombines TRBV11-2 with TRBJ2-3; unclear D gene. V lost 1 base and J 6 bases, leaving 11 bases between the germline ends. CDR1 and CDR2 from the germline V gene are SGHAT and FQNNGV. The CDR3 loop spans 14 amino acids. The CDR3 spells CASSLGGSLDTQYF. CDR3 bases: TGTGCCAGCAGCTTAGGGGGTAGCCTGGATACGCAGTATTTT.

This chain links TRBV7-2 with TRBJ2-5; the D gene is possibly TRBD1 (6 bases). CDR1 is SGHTA, CDR2 FQGNSA, per germline. The CDR3 has 15 residues. Trimming shortened V by 5 bases and J by 2 bases, and 15 bases separated the two germline ends. The CDR3 reads CASSRSRGKQETQYF. CDR3 in DNA: TGTGCCAGCAGCCGTTCTAGGGGGAAGCAAGAGACCCAGTACTTC. Supplemented by reference TRBV7-2 and TRBJ2-5, the full variable domain reads GAGVSQSPSNKVTEKGKDVELRCDPISGHTALYWYRQSLGQGLEFLIYFQGNSAPDKSGLPSDRFSAERTGGSVSTLTIQRTQQEDSAVYLCASSRSRGKQETQYFGPGTRLLVL.

The chain couples TRBV7-7 to TRBJ2-2, with D perhaps TRBD1 (5 bases). V shed 7 bases and J shed 4 bases, with 7 bases lying between them. Germline CDR1 and CDR2: SSHAT and FNYEAQ (reference sequence). The CDR3 is made up of 12 amino acids. The CDR3: CASTRGTGELFF. The CDR3 DNA sequence: TGTGCCAGCACAAGGGGCACCGGGGAGCTGTTTTTT.

J is TRBJ2-1 and V is TRBV25-1; D unresolved. V lost 3 bases and J 4 bases, leaving 10 bases between the germline ends. The CDR3 totals 14 residues. The germline V gene has CDR1 MGHDK and CDR2 SYGVNS. CDR3 in DNA: TGTGCCAGCAGTGACAATAGACCTTACAATGAGCAGTTCTTC. Translated: CASSDNRPYNEQFF.

This sequence joins TRBV5-1 and TRBJ2-5; 9 bases align to TRBD2. The DNA end is more similar to TRBJ2-7, so the J call may be wrong. Germline loops: CDR1 SGHRS, CDR2 YFSETQ. The CDR3 length is 16 residues. CDR3 protein: CASSPQALAGSYEQYF. The CDR3, as DNA: TGCGCCAGCAGCCCTCAGGCGCTAGCGGGGAGCTACGAGCAGTACTTC.

The CDR3 loop is CASSYKTVDTQYF. CDR3 nucleotide sequence: TGTGCCAGCAGCTACAAGACGGTAGATACGCAGTATTTT. The chain recombines TRBV7-3 with TRBJ2-3, with D unclear. CDR1 and CDR2 from the germline V gene are SGHTA and FQGTGA. The germline V and J ends were trimmed by 4 bases and 5 bases, with 10 bases remaining between them. This CDR3 region has 13 residues.

Only a few counts were recorded for this clone. This chain joins TRBV5-4 and TRBJ1-6; possible D gene TRBD1, 5 bases. The CDR3 contains 15 residues. The germline CDR1 and CDR2 sequences are SGHNT and YYREEE (reference sequence). Trimming pared 5 bases from V and 7 bases from J, leaving 16 bases between. Written as DNA, the CDR3 is TGTGCCAGCAGTAACCAGGGAGTTATGAATTCACCCCTCCACTTT. Its protein product is CASSNQGVMNSPLHF. The variable domain in full, with the rest retrieved from reference TRBV5-4 and TRBJ1-6, is ETGVTQSPTHLIKTRGQQVTLRCSSQSGHNTVSWYQQALGQGPQFIFQYYREEENGRGNFPPRFSGLQFPNYSSELNVNALELDDSALYLCASSNQGVMNSPLHFGNGTRLTVT.

This clone was detected a few times. The gene calls are TRBV30 and TRBJ1-1, with D uncertain. Trimming took off 3 bases at V and 0 bases at J, with 2 bases between the two ends. Germline V lookup: CDR1 GTSNPN, CDR2 SVGIG (reference sequence). The CDR3 covers 11 residues. The CDR3 DNA sequence: TGTGCCTGGAGCATGAACACTGAAGCTTTCTTT. Its protein product is CAWSMNTEAFF.

This clone occurred once. The rearrangement links TRBV7-8 to TRBJ2-1; D remains ambiguous. With 1 base removed from V and 3 bases from J, the gap between germline ends came to 7 bases. Per germline, CDR1 SGHVS and CDR2 FQNEAQ. The CDR3 loop spans 14 amino acids. CDR3 coding DNA: TGTGCCAGCAGCTTAGGAAACAGCTACAATGAGCAGTTCTTC. Protein sequence: CASSLGNSYNEQFF.